The entry below gives a single TCR beta chain sequence along with its context. Antigen unknown. The data belong to a study of T cell responses to AZD1222 COVID-19 vaccine. Sequencing used immunoSEQ multiplex PCR; TCRdb keeps in-frame clones, though not all of them. The table includes approximately 94,000 clones, 87% detected once. Germline loops: CDR1 MNHEY, CDR2 SMNVEV (reference sequence). The CDR3 extends over 14 amino acids. Trimming shortened V by 7 bases and J by 2 bases, and 15 bases separated the two germline ends. General study points: After two AZD1222 doses, spike-specific TCR breadth and depth rose versus day 0. Clonal diversity was possibly underestimated; the donors were predominantly white British and more often female. Baseline seropositives among AZD1222 recipients totaled only 5 to 7. Repertoires were obtained solely post-peak T cell response.

The J gene is TRBJ2-7, the V gene TRBV27; perhaps TRBD2 as D (6 bases). The clonotype comes from an adult in good health. The sequencing used peripheral blood, collected on day 0 of MenACWY control vaccination. As DNA, the CDR3 is TGTGCCAGCATGTATTATCGGGAGCCCTACGAGCAGTACTTC. Its translation: CASMYYREPYEQYF.